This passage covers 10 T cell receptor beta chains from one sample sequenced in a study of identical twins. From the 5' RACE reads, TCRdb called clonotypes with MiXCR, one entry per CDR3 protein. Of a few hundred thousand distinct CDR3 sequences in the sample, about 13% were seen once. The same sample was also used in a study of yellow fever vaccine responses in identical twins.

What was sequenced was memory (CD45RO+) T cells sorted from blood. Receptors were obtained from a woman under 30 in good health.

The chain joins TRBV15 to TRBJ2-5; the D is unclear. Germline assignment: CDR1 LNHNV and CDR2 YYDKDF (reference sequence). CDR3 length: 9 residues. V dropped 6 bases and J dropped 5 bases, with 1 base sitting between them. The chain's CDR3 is CATRETQYF. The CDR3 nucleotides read TGTGCCACCAGGGAGACCCAGTACTTC.

CDR3 sequence (DNA): TGTGCCACCAAGCAGGGCAATGAGCAGTTCTTC. Its translation: CATKQGNEQFF. The chain has TRBV27 and TRBJ2-1, with D possibly matching TRBD1 (5 bases). The germline gives CDR1 MNHEY, CDR2 SMNVEV (reference sequence). Trimming stripped 10 bases from V and 6 bases from J, with 10 bases between. This CDR3 spans 11 amino acids.

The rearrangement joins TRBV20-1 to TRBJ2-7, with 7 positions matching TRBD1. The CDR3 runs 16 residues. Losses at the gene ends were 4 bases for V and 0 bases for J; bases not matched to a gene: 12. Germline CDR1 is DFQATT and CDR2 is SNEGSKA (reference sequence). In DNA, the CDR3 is TGCAGTGCTAACACCGTCCGACAGGGCTACTCCTACGAGCAGTACTTC. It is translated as CSANTVRQGYSYEQYF.

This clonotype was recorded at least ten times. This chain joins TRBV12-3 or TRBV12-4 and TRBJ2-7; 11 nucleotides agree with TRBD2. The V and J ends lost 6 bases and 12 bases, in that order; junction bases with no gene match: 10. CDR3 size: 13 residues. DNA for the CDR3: TGTGCCAGCAGCCGAGGACTAGCGGGCTCCTTGTACTTC. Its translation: CASSRGLAGSLYF.

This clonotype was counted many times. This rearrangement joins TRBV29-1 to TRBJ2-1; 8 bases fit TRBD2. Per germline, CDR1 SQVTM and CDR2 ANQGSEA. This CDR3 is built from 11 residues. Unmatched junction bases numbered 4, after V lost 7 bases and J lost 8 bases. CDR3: CSALRGDEQFF. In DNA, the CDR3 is TGCAGCGCTCTGCGGGGGGATGAGCAGTTCTTC.

For the CDR3, the DNA is TGTGCCAGCAGCTTGGCGGGGGTAACGGGGGATTCGCAGTATTTT. Translated, it gives CASSLAGVTGDSQYF. This chain uses TRBV5-4 with TRBJ2-3; D possibly corresponds to TRBD2 (6 bases). Germline V gene data show CDR1 as SGHNT and CDR2 as YYREEE (reference sequence). V lost 0 bases to trimming and J lost 10 bases, with 18 bases between them. CDR3 length: 15 residues. The whole variable domain, filled in from reference TRBV5-4 and TRBJ2-3, reads ETGVTQSPTHLIKTRGQQVTLRCSSQSGHNTVSWYQQALGQGPQFIFQYYREEENGRGNFPPRFSGLQFPNYSSELNVNALELDDSALYLCASSLAGVTGDSQYFGPGTRLTVL.

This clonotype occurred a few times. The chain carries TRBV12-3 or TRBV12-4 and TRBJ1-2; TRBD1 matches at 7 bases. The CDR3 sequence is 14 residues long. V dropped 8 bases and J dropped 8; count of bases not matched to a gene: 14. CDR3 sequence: CASGGTVPNAGYTF. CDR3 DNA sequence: TGTGCCAGCGGGGGGACAGTCCCCAACGCAGGCTACACCTTC.

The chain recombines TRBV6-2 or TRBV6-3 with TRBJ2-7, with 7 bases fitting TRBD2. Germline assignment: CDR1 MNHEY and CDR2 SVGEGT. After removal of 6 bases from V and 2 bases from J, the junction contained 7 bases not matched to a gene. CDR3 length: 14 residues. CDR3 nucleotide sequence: TGTGCCAGCAGGAAGGTGGGGGGGGCCTACGAGCAGTACTTC. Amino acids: CASRKVGGAYEQYF.

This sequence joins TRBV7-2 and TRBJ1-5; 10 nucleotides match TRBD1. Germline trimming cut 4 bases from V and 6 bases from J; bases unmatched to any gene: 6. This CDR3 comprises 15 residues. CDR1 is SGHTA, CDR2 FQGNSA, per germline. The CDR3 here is CASSSTGGASQPQHF. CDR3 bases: TGTGCCAGCAGCTCGACAGGGGGCGCGAGTCAGCCCCAGCATTTT. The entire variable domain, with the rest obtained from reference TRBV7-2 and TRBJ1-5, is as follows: GAGVSQSPSNKVTEKGKDVELRCDPISGHTALYWYRQSLGQGLEFLIYFQGNSAPDKSGLPSDRFSAERTGGSVSTLTIQRTQQEDSAVYLCASSSTGGASQPQHFGDGTRLSIL.

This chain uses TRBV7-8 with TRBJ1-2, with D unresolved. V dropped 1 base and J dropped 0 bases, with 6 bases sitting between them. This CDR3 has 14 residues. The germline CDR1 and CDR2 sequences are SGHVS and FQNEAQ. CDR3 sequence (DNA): TGTGCCAGCAGCTTAGGGCCTTCTAACTATGGCTACACCTTC. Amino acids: CASSLGPSNYGYTF.